The entry below describes one T cell receptor (beta chain). This same CDR3 is encoded by further DNA sequences in the sample. The data were obtained in a study of shared clonotypes between healthy human individuals. TCRdb keeps only in-frame clones here, not all; method: immunoSEQ multiplex PCR. The table includes 850,000 to 1,200,000 clones, 65% to 80% detected once. The CDR3 sequence is 13 residues long. V lost 2 bases to trimming and J lost 5 bases, with 7 bases between them. Germline CDR1 MNHEY, CDR2 SVGAGI. This sequence joins TRBV6-5 and TRBJ1-3, with D perhaps matching TRBD1 (5 bases). Source material: memory CD4+ T cells sorted from blood. Described subset: CD45RA-negative fraction. This receptor was obtained from a man aged 18 to 30 in good health. CDR3 region: CASSYGGRNTIYF. CDR3 sequence (DNA): TGTGCCAGCAGTTACGGGGGTAGAAACACCATATATTTT.